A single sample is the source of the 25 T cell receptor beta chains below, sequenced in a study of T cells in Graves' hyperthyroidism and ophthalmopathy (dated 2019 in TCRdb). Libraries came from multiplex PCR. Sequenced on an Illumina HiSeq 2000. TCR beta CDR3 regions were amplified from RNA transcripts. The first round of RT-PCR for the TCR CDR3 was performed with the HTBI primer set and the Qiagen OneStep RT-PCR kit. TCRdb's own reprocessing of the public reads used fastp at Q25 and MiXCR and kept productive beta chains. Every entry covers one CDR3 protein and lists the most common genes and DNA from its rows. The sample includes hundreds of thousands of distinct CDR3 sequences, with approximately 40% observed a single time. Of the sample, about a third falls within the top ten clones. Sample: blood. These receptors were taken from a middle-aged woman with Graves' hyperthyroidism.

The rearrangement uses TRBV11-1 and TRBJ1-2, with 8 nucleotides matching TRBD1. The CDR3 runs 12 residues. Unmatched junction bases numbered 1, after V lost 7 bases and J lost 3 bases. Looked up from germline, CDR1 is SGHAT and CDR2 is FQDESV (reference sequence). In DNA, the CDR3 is TGTGCCAGCACGGGACAGGACTATGGCTACACCTTC. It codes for CASTGQDYGYTF.

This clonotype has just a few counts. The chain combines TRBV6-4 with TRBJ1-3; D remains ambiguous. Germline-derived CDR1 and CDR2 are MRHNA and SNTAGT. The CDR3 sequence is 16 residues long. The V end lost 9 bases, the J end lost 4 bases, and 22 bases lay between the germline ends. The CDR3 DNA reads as TGTGCCAGACTTCTATGCGCACAGATAATGGGAAACACCATATATTTT. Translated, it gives CARLLCAQIMGNTIYF.

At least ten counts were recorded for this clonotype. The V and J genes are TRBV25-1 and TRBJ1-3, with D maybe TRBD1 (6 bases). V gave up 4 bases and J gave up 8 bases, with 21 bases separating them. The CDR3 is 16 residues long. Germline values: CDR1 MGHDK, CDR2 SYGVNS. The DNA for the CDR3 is TGTGCCAGCAGTGCCGGGGGCCCGACAGGAGCGGACACCATATATTTT. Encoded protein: CASSAGGPTGADTIYF.

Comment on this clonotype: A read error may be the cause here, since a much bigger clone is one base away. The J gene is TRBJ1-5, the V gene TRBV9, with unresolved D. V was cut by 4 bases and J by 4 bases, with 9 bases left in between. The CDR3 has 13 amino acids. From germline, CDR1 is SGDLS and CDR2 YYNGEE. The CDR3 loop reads CASSHAGNQPQHF. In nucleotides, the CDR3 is TGTGCCAGCAGCCACGCGGGGAATCAGCCCCAGCATTTT.

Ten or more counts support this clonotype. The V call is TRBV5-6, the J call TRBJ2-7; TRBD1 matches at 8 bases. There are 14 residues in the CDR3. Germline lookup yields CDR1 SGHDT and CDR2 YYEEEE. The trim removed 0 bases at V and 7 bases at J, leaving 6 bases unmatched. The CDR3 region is CASSLETGEREQYF. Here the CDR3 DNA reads TGTGCCAGCAGCTTGGAGACAGGGGAAAGGGAGCAGTACTTC.

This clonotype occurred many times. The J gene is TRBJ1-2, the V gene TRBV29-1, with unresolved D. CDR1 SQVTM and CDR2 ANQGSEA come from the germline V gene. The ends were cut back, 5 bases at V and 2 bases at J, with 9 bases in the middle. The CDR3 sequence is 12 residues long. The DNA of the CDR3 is TGCAGCGTTACCATCAACAACTATGGCTACACCTTC. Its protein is CSVTINNYGYTF. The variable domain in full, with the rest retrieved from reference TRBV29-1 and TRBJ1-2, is SAVISQKPSRDICQRGTSLTIQCQVDSQVTMMFWYRQQPGQSLTLIATANQGSEATYESGFVIDKFPISRPNLTFSTLTVSNMSPEDSSIYLCSVTINNYGYTFGSGTRLTVV.

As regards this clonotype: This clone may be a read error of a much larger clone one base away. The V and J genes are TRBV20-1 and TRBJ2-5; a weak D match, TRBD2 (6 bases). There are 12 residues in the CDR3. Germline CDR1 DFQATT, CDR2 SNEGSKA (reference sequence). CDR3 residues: CNASETGETQYF. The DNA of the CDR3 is TGCAATGCTAGCGAGACTGGGGAGACCCAGTACTTC.

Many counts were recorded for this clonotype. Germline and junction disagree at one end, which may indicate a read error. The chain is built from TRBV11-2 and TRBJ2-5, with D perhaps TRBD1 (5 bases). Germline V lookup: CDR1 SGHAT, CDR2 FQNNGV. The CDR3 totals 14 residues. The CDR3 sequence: CASSLRLGQVTQYF. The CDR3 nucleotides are TGTGCCAGCAGCTTAAGGCTCGGACAAGTGACCCAGTACTTC.

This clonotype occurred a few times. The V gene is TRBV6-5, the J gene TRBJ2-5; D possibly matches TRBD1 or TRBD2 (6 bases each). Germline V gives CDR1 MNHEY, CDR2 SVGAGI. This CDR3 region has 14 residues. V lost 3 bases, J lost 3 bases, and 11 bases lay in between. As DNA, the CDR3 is TGTGCCAGCAGTTATGGGGGGCGAGAAGAGACCCAGTACTTC. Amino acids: CASSYGGREETQYF.

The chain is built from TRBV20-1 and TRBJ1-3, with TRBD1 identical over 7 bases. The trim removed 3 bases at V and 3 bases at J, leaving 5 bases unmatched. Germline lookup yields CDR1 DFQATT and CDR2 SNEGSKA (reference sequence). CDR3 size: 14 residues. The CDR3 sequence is CSARAGGNGNTIYF. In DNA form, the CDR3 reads TGCAGTGCTAGGGCAGGGGGAAATGGAAACACCATATATTTT.

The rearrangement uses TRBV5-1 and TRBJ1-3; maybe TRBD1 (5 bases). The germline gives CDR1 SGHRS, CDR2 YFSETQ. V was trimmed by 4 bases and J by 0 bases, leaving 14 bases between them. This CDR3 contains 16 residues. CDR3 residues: CASSQITGLSGNTIYF. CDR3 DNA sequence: TGCGCCAGCAGCCAGATAACAGGACTCTCTGGAAACACCATATATTTT.

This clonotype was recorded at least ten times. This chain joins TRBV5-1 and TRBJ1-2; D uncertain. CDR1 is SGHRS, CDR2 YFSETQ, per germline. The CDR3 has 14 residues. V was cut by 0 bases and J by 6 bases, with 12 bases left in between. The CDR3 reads CASSLDRSEDGYTF. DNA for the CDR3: TGCGCCAGCAGCTTGGATAGGTCAGAGGATGGCTACACCTTC.

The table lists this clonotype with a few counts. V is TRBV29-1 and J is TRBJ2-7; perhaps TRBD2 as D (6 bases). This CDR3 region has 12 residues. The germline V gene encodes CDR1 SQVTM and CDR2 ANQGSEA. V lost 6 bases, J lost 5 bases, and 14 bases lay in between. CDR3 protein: CSVAFLANEQYF. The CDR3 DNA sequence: TGCAGCGTAGCATTCCTAGCGAACGAGCAGTACTTC.

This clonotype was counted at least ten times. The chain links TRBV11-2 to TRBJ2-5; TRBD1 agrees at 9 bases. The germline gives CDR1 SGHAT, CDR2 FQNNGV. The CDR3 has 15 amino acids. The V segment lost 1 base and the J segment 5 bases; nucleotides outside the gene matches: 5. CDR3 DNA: TGTGCCAGCAGCTTAGGAACAGGGGGCGCGGAGACCCAGTACTTC. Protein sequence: CASSLGTGGAETQYF.

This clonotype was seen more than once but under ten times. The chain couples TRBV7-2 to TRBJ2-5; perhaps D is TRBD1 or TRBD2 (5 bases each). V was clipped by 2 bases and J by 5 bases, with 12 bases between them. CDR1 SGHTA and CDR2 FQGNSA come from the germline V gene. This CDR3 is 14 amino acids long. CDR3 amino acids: CASSLFGARETQYF. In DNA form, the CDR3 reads TGTGCCAGCAGCTTATTCGGGGCTAGGGAGACCCAGTACTTC. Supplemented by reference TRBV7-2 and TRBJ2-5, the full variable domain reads GAGVSQSPSNKVTEKGKDVELRCDPISGHTALYWYRQSLGQGLEFLIYFQGNSAPDKSGLPSDRFSAERTGGSVSTLTIQRTQQEDSAVYLCASSLFGARETQYFGPGTRLLVL.

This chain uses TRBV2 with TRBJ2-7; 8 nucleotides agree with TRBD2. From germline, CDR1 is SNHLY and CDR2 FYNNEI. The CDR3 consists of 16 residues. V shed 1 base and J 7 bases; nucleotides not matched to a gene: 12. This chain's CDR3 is CASSEDYSGAVLEQYF. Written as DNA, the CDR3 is TGTGCCAGCAGTGAAGACTATAGCGGGGCAGTTTTAGAGCAGTACTTC.

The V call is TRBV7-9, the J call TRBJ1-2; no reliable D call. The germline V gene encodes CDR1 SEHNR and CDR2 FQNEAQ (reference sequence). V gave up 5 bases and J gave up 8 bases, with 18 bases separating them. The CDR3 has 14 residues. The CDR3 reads CASSRQTVREGYTF. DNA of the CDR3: TGTGCCAGCAGCCGCCAAACGGTCCGTGAGGGCTACACCTTC. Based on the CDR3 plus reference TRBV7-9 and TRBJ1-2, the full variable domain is DTGVSQNPRHKITKRGQNVTFRCDPISEHNRLYWYRQTLGQGPEFLTYFQNEAQLEKSRLLSDRFSAERPKGSFSTLEIQRTEQGDSAMYLCASSRQTVREGYTFGSGTRLTVV.

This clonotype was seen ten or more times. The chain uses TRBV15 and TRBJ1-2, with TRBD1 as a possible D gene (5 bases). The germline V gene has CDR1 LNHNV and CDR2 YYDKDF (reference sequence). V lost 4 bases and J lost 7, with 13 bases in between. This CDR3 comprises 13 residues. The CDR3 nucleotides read TGTGCCACCAGCATCGGTCAGGGTTCTGGCTACACCTTC. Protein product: CATSIGQGSGYTF.

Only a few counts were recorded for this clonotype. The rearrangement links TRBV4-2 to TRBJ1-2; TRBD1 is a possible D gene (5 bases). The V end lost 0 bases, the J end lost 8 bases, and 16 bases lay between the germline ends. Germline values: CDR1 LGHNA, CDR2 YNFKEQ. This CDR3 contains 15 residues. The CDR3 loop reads CASSQDLWGTVGYTF. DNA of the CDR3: TGTGCCAGCAGCCAAGATCTCTGGGGGACGGTCGGCTACACCTTC.

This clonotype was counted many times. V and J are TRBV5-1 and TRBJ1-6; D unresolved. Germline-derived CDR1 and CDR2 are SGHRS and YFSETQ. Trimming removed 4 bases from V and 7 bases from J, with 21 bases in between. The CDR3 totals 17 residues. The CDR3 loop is CASSPGGRVELNSPLHF. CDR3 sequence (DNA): TGCGCCAGCAGCCCTGGAGGGCGAGTAGAGTTGAATTCACCCCTCCACTTT.

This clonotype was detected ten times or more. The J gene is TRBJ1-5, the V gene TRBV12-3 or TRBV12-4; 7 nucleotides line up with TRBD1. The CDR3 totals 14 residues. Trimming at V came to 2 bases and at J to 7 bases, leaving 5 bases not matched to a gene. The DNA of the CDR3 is TGTGCCAGCAGTTTACAAGGGGGCAGCCAGCCCCAGCATTTT. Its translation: CASSLQGGSQPQHF.

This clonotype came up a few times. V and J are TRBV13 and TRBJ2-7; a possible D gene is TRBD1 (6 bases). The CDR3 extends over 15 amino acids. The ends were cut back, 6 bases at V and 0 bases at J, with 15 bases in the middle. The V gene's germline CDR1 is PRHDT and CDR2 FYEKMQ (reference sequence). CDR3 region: CASSIGRDNSYEQYF. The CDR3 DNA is TGTGCCAGCAGTATTGGCCGGGACAACTCCTACGAGCAGTACTTC.

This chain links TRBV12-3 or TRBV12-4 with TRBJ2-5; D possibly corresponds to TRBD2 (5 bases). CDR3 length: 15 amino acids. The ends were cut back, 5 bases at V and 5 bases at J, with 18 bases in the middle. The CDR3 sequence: CASSGNKGVGETQYF. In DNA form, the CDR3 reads TGTGCCAGCAGTGGCAACAAGGGAGTCGGGGAGACCCAGTACTTC.

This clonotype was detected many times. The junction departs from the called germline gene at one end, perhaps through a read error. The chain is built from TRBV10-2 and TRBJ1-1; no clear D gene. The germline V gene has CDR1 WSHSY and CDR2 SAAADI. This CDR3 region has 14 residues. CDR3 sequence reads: CASSSPAANTEAFF. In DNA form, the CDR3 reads TGTGCCAGCAGTTCCCCGGCGGCGAACACTGAAGCTTTCTTT.

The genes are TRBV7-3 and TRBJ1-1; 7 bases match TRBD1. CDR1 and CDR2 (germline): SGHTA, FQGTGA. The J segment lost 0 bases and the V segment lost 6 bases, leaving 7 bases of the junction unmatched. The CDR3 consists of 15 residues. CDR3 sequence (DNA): TGTGCCAGCAGTTATAACAGGGGTATGAACACTGAAGCTTTCTTT. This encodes CASSYNRGMNTEAFF.